The 30 T cell receptor beta chains below were found in one sample sequenced in a study of CD8 T cells in ankylosing spondylitis. Study-wide results and caveats: A TCR beta motif made of fewer than ten highly homologous variants seemed typical of ankylosing spondylitis blood.

Their cognate antigens are unknown. TCRdb redid the calling of the 5' RACE reads with MiXCR, one entry per CDR3 protein. The data contain approximately 400,000 distinct CDR3 sequences, 25% to 30% of them seen just once; the ten biggest clones take up approximately 1%. Sequencing input: blood, either unsorted or a sorted T cell fraction (not recorded which). These receptors came from a male donor with ankylosing spondylitis.

The chain employs TRBV5-1 and TRBJ2-2, with D perhaps matching TRBD2 (6 bases). Germline lookup yields CDR1 SGHRS and CDR2 YFSETQ. V was trimmed by 4 bases and J by 4 bases, leaving 14 bases between them. The CDR3 contains 15 residues. As DNA, the CDR3 is TGCGCCAGCAGCCAGGTGGACTACCCCACCGGGGAGCTGTTTTTT. Protein sequence: CASSQVDYPTGELFF.

This clonotype was counted ten times or more. V is TRBV12-3 or TRBV12-4 and J is TRBJ2-1, with D hard to call. The CDR3 contains 12 residues. V was shortened by 4 bases and J by 7 bases, with 8 bases between the two germline ends. This chain's CDR3 is CASSWLTNEQFF. CDR3 in DNA: TGTGCCAGCAGTTGGTTAACTAATGAGCAGTTCTTC.

The CDR3 DNA is TGCAGTGCTGCCATAGCGGCCAGGAGTGGAGATACGCAGTATTTT. This gives the protein CSAAIAARSGDTQYF. V and J are TRBV20-1 and TRBJ2-3; weak D call: TRBD2 (6 bases). The germline V gene has CDR1 DFQATT and CDR2 SNEGSKA (reference sequence). Trimming took 5 bases from V and 5 from J, leaving 20 bases between them. This CDR3 region has 15 residues.

The table lists this clonotype with a few counts. The V and J genes are TRBV5-1 and TRBJ2-3; tentatively, D is TRBD2 (6 bases). The CDR3 has 14 residues. V dropped 4 bases and J dropped 6 bases, with 15 bases sitting between them. CDR1 and CDR2 (germline): SGHRS, YFSETQ. CDR3 protein: CASSPGTPMDTQYF. The CDR3 nucleotides are TGCGCCAGCAGCCCGGGGACTCCTATGGATACGCAGTATTTT.

V and J are TRBV29-1 and TRBJ1-5, with TRBD1 identical over 10 bases. CDR1 is SQVTM and CDR2 is ANQGSEA in the germline V gene. The V and J ends lost 4 bases and 0 bases, in that order; junction bases with no gene match: 12. The CDR3 covers 18 residues. As DNA, the CDR3 is TGCAGCGTTGTTTACGGGACAGGGGAGAGTTATAGCAATCAGCCCCAGCATTTT. Its protein product is CSVVYGTGESYSNQPQHF.

The V gene is TRBV29-1, the J gene TRBJ1-1; the D gene is possibly TRBD1 (5 bases). The CDR3 covers 13 residues. Deletions cut 4 bases from V and 2 bases from J, with 11 bases between. Germline V gives CDR1 SQVTM, CDR2 ANQGSEA. In DNA form, the CDR3 reads TGCAGCGTTGCGCCGCAGGGAAACACTGAAGCTTTCTTT. It translates to CSVAPQGNTEAFF.

The chain couples TRBV4-2 to TRBJ1-4; 8 bases are a match to TRBD1. Looked up from germline, CDR1 is LGHNA and CDR2 is YNFKEQ. The CDR3 runs to 16 residues. V shed 5 bases, J shed 3 bases, and the junction held 8 bases outside the gene matches. CDR3 sequence: CASSVELGQANEKLFF. CDR3 bases: TGTGCCAGCAGCGTAGAACTGGGACAGGCTAATGAAAAACTGTTTTTT.

This sequence joins TRBV15 and TRBJ2-7; D gene unclear. Germline CDR1 LNHNV, CDR2 YYDKDF (reference sequence). The CDR3 is 14 amino acids. V lost 0 bases, J lost 5 bases, and 11 bases lay in between. The CDR3 loop is CATSRDPSSDEQYF. As DNA, the CDR3 is TGTGCCACCAGCAGAGATCCGTCCTCGGACGAGCAGTACTTC.

The table lists this clonotype with a few counts. The V gene is TRBV20-1, the J gene TRBJ2-5; D not resolved. Germline V CDR1 and CDR2: DFQATT, SNEGSKA (reference sequence). This CDR3 has 11 amino acids. V was trimmed by 0 bases and J by 5 bases, leaving 4 bases between them. The CDR3 DNA follows: TGCAGTGCTAGAGAGGGGGAGACCCAGTACTTC. Translating gives CSAREGETQYF.

In this sample, this clonotype turned up a few times. The chain links TRBV7-2 to TRBJ2-1, with a weak D call TRBD1 (5 bases). V was clipped by 5 bases and J by 12 bases, with 14 bases between them. CDR3 length equals 12 residues. Germline V gene lookup returns CDR1 SGHTA and CDR2 FQGNSA. CDR3 region: CASSTPGLGQFF. CDR3 bases: TGTGCCAGCAGCACCCCAGGGTTAGGGCAGTTCTTC.

This rearrangement joins TRBV14 to TRBJ2-2, with D tentatively TRBD2 (5 bases). V was shortened by 3 bases and J by 0 bases, with 11 bases between the two germline ends. Germline values: CDR1 SGHDN, CDR2 FVKESK. The CDR3 spans 16 residues. The CDR3 nucleotides are TGTGCCAGCAGCCATCGGTCGGGGTCGAACACCGGGGAGCTGTTTTTT. Translating gives CASSHRSGSNTGELFF.

The V gene is TRBV12-3 or TRBV12-4, the J gene TRBJ1-1, with 7 bases identical to TRBD1. With V trimmed by 1 base and J by 6 bases, 5 bases remained unmatched. This CDR3 is 14 amino acids long. This CDR3 is CASSLEQGYAEAFF. For the CDR3, the DNA is TGTGCCAGCAGTTTAGAACAGGGGTACGCTGAAGCTTTCTTT.

This chain links TRBV21-1 with TRBJ2-1; whether TRBD2, the table's D call, matches the DNA was not checked. TRBV21-1 is marked as a pseudogene. This CDR3 is 14 amino acids long. The CDR3 DNA sequence: TGTGCCAGCAGCAAAGAAGGGAGGGCCTATGAGCAGTTCTTC. As protein: CASSKEGRAYEQFF.

The DNA of the CDR3 is TGTGCCACCAGCAGGCCGGGACGGGATAGTGAAAAACTGTTTTTT. Encoded protein: CATSRPGRDSEKLFF. The chain couples TRBV15 to TRBJ1-4; D perhaps matches TRBD1 (5 bases). Germline V gene sequence: CDR1 LNHNV, CDR2 YYDKDF (reference sequence). This CDR3 spans 15 amino acids. V lost 3 bases and J 7 bases, leaving 15 bases between the germline ends.

In this sample, this clonotype turned up a few times. The rearrangement links TRBV6-1 to TRBJ2-7, with TRBD1 matching over 12 bases. Trimming cost V 6 bases and J 4 bases; bases outside gene matches: 10. Germline V gene data show CDR1 as MNHNS and CDR2 as SASEGT. The CDR3 loop spans 16 amino acids. CDR3 DNA sequence: TGTGCCAGCAGGCGAGGACCGGGACAGGGGGCTTACGAGCAGTACTTC. This encodes CASRRGPGQGAYEQYF.

This clonotype was seen more than once but under ten times. This sequence joins TRBV19 and TRBJ1-4, with unresolved D. The CDR3 totals 13 residues. The germline CDR1 and CDR2 sequences are LNHDA and SQIVND (reference sequence). V was cut by 7 bases and J by 0 bases, with 6 bases left in between. CDR3 in DNA: TGTGCCAGTATGGATGCAACTAATGAAAAACTGTTTTTT. Translation: CASMDATNEKLFF.

The gene calls are TRBV7-2 and TRBJ2-7; tentatively, D is TRBD2 (7 bases). Germline V gives CDR1 SGHTA, CDR2 FQGNSA. The CDR3 is made up of 15 amino acids. Trimming pared 3 bases from V and 5 bases from J, leaving 17 bases between. This chain's CDR3 is CASSFGGGARNEQYV. The CDR3 nucleotides are TGTGCCAGCAGCTTTGGTGGGGGGGCAAGGAACGAGCAGTACGTC.

This clonotype was counted a few times. The chain has TRBV15 and TRBJ2-5; 7 bases agree with TRBD2. The CDR3 loop spans 15 amino acids. The V gene end was trimmed by 0 bases and the J gene end by 3 bases; junction bases not matched to a gene: 4. Germline loops: CDR1 LNHNV, CDR2 YYDKDF (reference sequence). The CDR3 nucleotides are TGTGCCACCAGCAGAGATGACGCGGGGGAAGAGACCCAGTACTTC. Protein: CATSRDDAGEETQYF. The full variable domain, completed using reference TRBV15 and TRBJ2-5, is DAMVIQNPRYQVTQFGKPVTLSCSQTLNHNVMYWYQQKSSQAPKLLFHYYDKDFNNEADTPDNFQSRRPNTSFCFLDIRSPGLGDTAMYLCATSRDDAGEETQYFGPGTRLLVL.

This clonotype has more than one count but fewer than ten. The rearrangement joins TRBV20-1 to TRBJ1-5; 7 nucleotides agree with TRBD1. The CDR3 length is 15 residues. Germline loops: CDR1 DFQATT, CDR2 SNEGSKA (reference sequence). Trimming removed 5 bases from V and 2 bases from J; junction bases left unmatched: 9. CDR3 coding DNA: TGCAGTGCTTTACGAGGGGGCCGGGGCAATCAGCCCCAGCATTTT. As protein: CSALRGGRGNQPQHF.

The chain links TRBV20-1 to TRBJ2-5; 9 nucleotides line up with TRBD2. Germline V gene lookup returns CDR1 DFQATT and CDR2 SNEGSKA (reference sequence). The CDR3 has 17 residues. The V and J ends lost 0 bases and 4 bases, in that order; junction bases with no gene match: 12. The CDR3 bases are TGCAGTGCTAGAGATTTGGTTTGGCGGGAGGGTGGAGAGACCCAGTACTTC. Its translation is CSARDLVWREGGETQYF.

This clonotype was detected a few times. The CDR3 nucleotides are TGTGCCAGCAGTTTATACAGGGGGGACCAGCCCCAGCATTTT. This encodes CASSLYRGDQPQHF. The chain recombines TRBV27 with TRBJ1-5; the match to TRBD1 covers 8 bases. Germline V gene lookup returns CDR1 MNHEY and CDR2 SMNVEV (reference sequence). J gave up 7 bases and V 1 base, and 3 bases lay outside the gene matches. The CDR3 consists of 14 residues.

This chain connects TRBV7-8 to TRBJ1-4; 10 bases match TRBD1. The V gene's germline CDR1 is SGHVS and CDR2 FQNEAQ. V dropped 5 bases and J dropped 8; count of bases not matched to a gene: 5. This CDR3 comprises 14 residues. This CDR3 reads CASSPGQGSEKLFF. As DNA, the CDR3 is TGTGCCAGCAGCCCGGGACAGGGGAGCGAAAAACTGTTTTTT.

The chain recombines TRBV6-1 with TRBJ1-2; 9 nucleotides line up with TRBD1. Germline V gives CDR1 MNHNS, CDR2 SASEGT. CDR3 size: 14 residues. The trim removed 2 bases at V and 8 bases at J, leaving 6 bases unmatched. The CDR3 protein is CASSEMRQGGGYTF. Here the CDR3 DNA reads TGTGCCAGCAGTGAAATGCGACAGGGGGGCGGCTACACCTTC.

A few counts support this clonotype. The chain recombines TRBV2 with TRBJ2-5, with D tentatively TRBD2 (5 bases). Trimming took 4 bases from V and 2 from J, leaving 11 bases between them. Looked up from germline, CDR1 is SNHLY and CDR2 is FYNNEI. The CDR3 consists of 14 residues. CDR3: CASSGNRGQETQYF. CDR3 DNA: TGTGCCAGCAGTGGAAATCGCGGGCAAGAGACCCAGTACTTC.

The chain links TRBV20-1 to TRBJ2-1, with D perhaps matching TRBD1 or TRBD2 (6 bases each). Trimming left V 5 bases short and J 9 bases short, with 23 bases between. From germline, CDR1 is DFQATT and CDR2 SNEGSKA (reference sequence). The CDR3 is 15 amino acids. The DNA of the CDR3 is TGCAGTGCTGGGGGCGGTAGCGGTGTTGGAGGTGAGCAGTTCTTC. This gives the protein CSAGGGSGVGGEQFF.

The chain uses TRBV5-6 and TRBJ2-3; TRBD1 might be the D (5 bases). CDR3 size: 15 residues. Trimming pared 3 bases from V and 0 bases from J, leaving 11 bases between. In germline, CDR1 is SGHDT, CDR2 YYEEEE. For the CDR3, the DNA is TGTGCCAGCAGCTACGACAGAGACAGCACAGATACGCAGTATTTT. Translated, it gives CASSYDRDSTDTQYF.

The chain combines TRBV5-5 with TRBJ2-7, with TRBD1 matching over 8 bases. J lost 0 bases, V lost 5 bases, and 4 bases had no gene match. The CDR3 runs 14 residues. Per germline, CDR1 SGHKS and CDR2 YYEKEE (reference sequence). In DNA, the CDR3 is TGTGCCAGCAGGAGAGACAGGGGCTCCTACGAGCAGTACTTC. Translation gives CASRRDRGSYEQYF.

This clonotype was counted between two and nine times. This rearrangement joins TRBV20-1 to TRBJ2-3; TRBD2 is a possible D gene (6 bases). CDR3 length: 15 amino acids. CDR1 and CDR2 from the germline V gene are DFQATT and SNEGSKA (reference sequence). V dropped 6 bases and J dropped 2 bases, with 18 bases sitting between them. The DNA of the CDR3 is TGCAGTGCCCGGGACTTTGGGGTTTTCACAGATACGCAGTATTTT. Translated, it gives CSARDFGVFTDTQYF.

V usage is TRBV24-1 and J usage is TRBJ2-2; 8 nucleotides agree with TRBD1. Germline loops: CDR1 KGHDR, CDR2 SFDVKD. The J segment lost 5 bases and the V segment lost 5 bases, leaving 9 bases of the junction unmatched. The CDR3 sequence is 16 residues long. The CDR3 nucleotides read TGTGCCACCAGTGGGATGGACAGGGATGGGACCGGGGAGCTGTTTTTT. This codes for CATSGMDRDGTGELFF.

The CDR3, as DNA: TGCAGTGCTAGAGATCAAGGGCAGGGAGGGGGAAAACTGTTTTTT. As protein: CSARDQGQGGGKLFF. The rearrangement uses TRBV20-1 and TRBJ1-4; perhaps TRBD1 as D (6 bases). This CDR3 has 15 residues. Germline V gene lookup returns CDR1 DFQATT and CDR2 SNEGSKA (reference sequence). The ends were cut back, 0 bases at V and 10 bases at J, with 18 bases in the middle.